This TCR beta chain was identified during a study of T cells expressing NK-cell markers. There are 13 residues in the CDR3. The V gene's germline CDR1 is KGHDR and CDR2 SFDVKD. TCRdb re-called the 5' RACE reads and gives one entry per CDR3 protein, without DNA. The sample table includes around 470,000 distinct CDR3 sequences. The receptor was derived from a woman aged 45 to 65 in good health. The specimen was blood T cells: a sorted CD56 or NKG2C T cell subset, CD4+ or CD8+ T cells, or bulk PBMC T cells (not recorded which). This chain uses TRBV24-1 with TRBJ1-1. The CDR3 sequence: CATSDFWGSEAFF.